The 18 T cell receptor beta chains reported below all come from one sample, sequenced in a study of regulatory and conventional T cells in RAG deficiency. Conventional CD4+ T cells were sorted from blood as CD25-low CD127-high cells. Some clones are missing from TCRdb's copy, which holds only in-frame ones; the method was immunoSEQ multiplex PCR. The sample holds tens of thousands of clones, 95% to 96% seen once. In addition, the sample was reused for a study of regulatory T cells. That report notes: Amplification used 52 TRBV primers and 13 TRBJ primers.

Material for sequencing was CD25- CD4+ T cells sorted from blood. The receptors stem from a human donor in good health.

The count of this clone is one. The chain employs TRBV7-2 and TRBJ2-7; 7 bases are shared with TRBD1. The germline CDR1 and CDR2 sequences are SGHTA and FQGNSA. The CDR3 contains 18 residues. V lost 2 bases to trimming and J lost 0 bases; unmatched junction nucleotides: 13. The CDR3 sequence: CASSLRPGTVRNSYEQYF. The CDR3 DNA sequence: TGTGCCAGCAGCTTACGTCCCGGGACAGTCCGAAACTCCTACGAGCAGTACTTC.

The rearrangement joins TRBV5-1 to TRBJ2-7; tentative D call: TRBD2 (7 bases). The CDR3 consists of 12 residues. CDR1 SGHRS and CDR2 YFSETQ come from the germline V gene. V was trimmed by 4 bases and J by 5 bases, leaving 10 bases between them. The CDR3 reads CASSPGGHEQYF. DNA of the CDR3: TGCGCCAGCAGCCCCGGGGGGCACGAGCAGTACTTC.

The chain recombines TRBV5-1 with TRBJ1-2, with 7 bases aligning to TRBD1. Trimming cost V 0 bases and J 8 bases; bases outside gene matches: 7. This CDR3 has 14 amino acids. The germline CDR1 and CDR2 sequences are SGHRS and YFSETQ. CDR3 DNA: TGCGCCAGCAGCTTGGCGGACAGGTCTTCAGGCTACACCTTC. It translates to CASSLADRSSGYTF.

V and J are TRBV7-2 and TRBJ2-5, with 9 bases matching TRBD2. Germline V CDR1 and CDR2: SGHTA, FQGNSA. The junction had 8 bases not matched to a gene; V was cut back by 5 bases and J by 7 bases. The CDR3 is 14 amino acids. The CDR3 region has the DNA TGTGCCAGCAGCGGCGGGGGGGCGGGACGGACCCAGTACTTC. This gives the protein CASSGGGAGRTQYF. The entire variable domain, with the rest obtained from reference TRBV7-2 and TRBJ2-5, is as follows: GAGVSQSPSNKVTEKGKDVELRCDPISGHTALYWYRQSLGQGLEFLIYFQGNSAPDKSGLPSDRFSAERTGGSVSTLTIQRTQQEDSAVYLCASSGGGAGRTQYFGPGTRLLVL.

This clone occurred a few times. The rearrangement uses TRBV28 and TRBJ1-5; D not certain. The CDR3 contains 16 residues. The germline V and J ends were trimmed by 5 bases and 1 base, with 15 bases remaining between them. Germline-derived CDR1 and CDR2 are MDHEN and SYDVKM. The chain's CDR3 is CASSLHETRSNQPQHF. CDR3 DNA: TGTGCCAGCAGTCTCCACGAAACTAGAAGCAATCAGCCCCAGCATTTT.

The chain joins TRBV19 to TRBJ1-1; D possibly corresponds to TRBD1 (5 bases). V lost 7 bases and J lost 4, with 13 bases in between. The CDR3 loop spans 13 amino acids. Germline loops: CDR1 LNHDA, CDR2 SQIVND (reference sequence). The CDR3 DNA sequence: TGTGCCAGTAAGTTCAGGGAGGGCACTGAAGCTTTCTTT. Protein: CASKFREGTEAFF.

The rearrangement uses TRBV6-4 and TRBJ1-1, with D unclear. CDR1 and CDR2 (germline): MRHNA, SNTAGT. The CDR3 is 13 residues long. V dropped 6 bases and J dropped 2 bases, with 10 bases sitting between them. The CDR3 loop is CASSATGNTEAFF. The CDR3 DNA reads TGTGCCAGCAGCGCGACGGGTAACACTGAAGCTTTCTTT.

The chain has TRBV6-5 and TRBJ1-1; TRBD1 might be the D (6 bases). The V gene lost 0 bases and the J gene lost 3 bases, with 8 bases spanning the gap. CDR3 size: 14 residues. Germline V gene lookup returns CDR1 MNHEY and CDR2 SVGAGI. CDR3 in DNA: TGTGCCAGCAGTTACTCCGGGACACACACTGAAGCTTTCTTT. Amino acid sequence: CASSYSGTHTEAFF.

J is TRBJ2-5 and V is TRBV27, with TRBD1 identical over 8 bases. Per germline, CDR1 MNHEY and CDR2 SMNVEV (reference sequence). The CDR3 length is 16 residues. V trimming: 0 bases; J trimming: 5 bases; junction bases outside the gene matches: 8. In DNA form, the CDR3 reads TGTGCCAGCAGTTTATCGCGGCCAGGGGGCATGGAGACCCAGTACTTC. It yields the protein CASSLSRPGGMETQYF.

The chain uses TRBV4-1 and TRBJ1-6; D perhaps matches TRBD1 (6 bases). Germline CDR1 and CDR2: MGHRA and YSYEKL. The ends were cut back, 0 bases at V and 10 bases at J, with 22 bases in the middle. CDR3 size: 18 residues. CDR3 nucleotides: TGCGCCAGCAGCCAAGATCCCGAAAACCGAGCAGGGGACTCACCCCTCCACTTT. It specifies CASSQDPENRAGDSPLHF.

V usage is TRBV9 and J usage is TRBJ1-1; D call uncertain. The CDR3 consists of 15 residues. V lost 4 bases and J 1 base, leaving 14 bases between the germline ends. Per the germline V gene, CDR1 is SGDLS and CDR2 is YYNGEE. DNA for the CDR3: TGTGCCAGCAGCCCCTACCTCCGAGGGAACACTGAAGCTTTCTTT. It yields the protein CASSPYLRGNTEAFF. The full variable domain, rest sourced from reference TRBV9 and TRBJ1-1, is DSGVTQTPKHLITATGQRVTLRCSPRSGDLSVYWYQQSLDQGLQFLIQYYNGEERAKGNILERFSAQQFPDLHSELNLSSLELGDSALYFCASSPYLRGNTEAFFGQGTRLTVV.

Turning to this clone: Germline is not matched at one junction end, which may reflect a read error. The gene calls are TRBV5-4 and TRBJ2-3, with D possibly matching TRBD2 (6 bases). The CDR3 runs 17 residues. Germline V gene lookup returns CDR1 SGHNT and CDR2 YYREEE (reference sequence). The CDR3 spells CANSLKTTGVGTDTQYF. The CDR3 DNA follows: TGTGCCAACAGCCTAAAGACCACGGGAGTGGGCACAGATACGCAGTATTTT.

This chain uses TRBV4-1 with TRBJ2-7, with D possibly being TRBD1 (6 bases). The CDR3 runs 17 residues. Deletions cut 1 base from V and 3 bases from J, with 19 bases between. Germline V CDR1 and CDR2: MGHRA, YSYEKL. As DNA, the CDR3 is TGCGCCAGCAGCCAAGTAGGGGAGAACAGGGCCAACTACGAGCAGTACTTC. It yields the protein CASSQVGENRANYEQYF.

The chain couples TRBV21-1 to TRBJ2-3; TRBD1 is the table's D call, not checked against the DNA. TRBV21-1 corresponds to a pseudogene. This CDR3 has 12 residues. The CDR3 is CARGTGKSTQYF. DNA of the CDR3: TGTGCCAGAGGGACAGGGAAGTCTACGCAGTATTTT.

The gene calls are TRBV5-4 and TRBJ1-1, with D unresolved. Trimming stripped 4 bases from V and 1 base from J, with 14 bases between. Germline CDR1 and CDR2: SGHNT and YYREEE (reference sequence). The CDR3 is 15 amino acids. The CDR3 sequence: CASSAASGRNTEAFF. CDR3 coding DNA: TGTGCCAGCAGCGCCGCCTCCGGGAGGAACACTGAAGCTTTCTTT.

This chain links TRBV2 with TRBJ1-1, with D uncertain. This CDR3 is 10 amino acids long. Per germline, CDR1 SNHLY and CDR2 FYNNEI. The V gene lost 8 bases and the J gene lost 7 bases, with 8 bases spanning the gap. DNA of the CDR3: TGTGCCAGCGAGATCGGTGAAGCTTTCTTT. Translating it yields CASEIGEAFF.

DNA for the CDR3: TGTGCCAGCAGCGTAGGCGTCATCTTCAGCACAGATACGCAGTATTTT. Protein product: CASSVGVIFSTDTQYF. The chain combines TRBV9 with TRBJ2-3; D not certain. The CDR3 is made up of 16 amino acids. Between the trimmed V and J ends, which lost 0 bases and 0 bases, there was a span of 11 bases. Germline V CDR1 and CDR2: SGDLS, YYNGEE.

The V and J genes are TRBV7-2 and TRBJ2-1, with 9 bases identical to TRBD1. The V gene end was trimmed by 5 bases and the J gene end by 5 bases; junction bases not matched to a gene: 4. CDR1 SGHTA and CDR2 FQGNSA come from the germline V gene. The length of the CDR3 is 14 residues. CDR3 amino acids: CASSRDREDNEQFF. The DNA for the CDR3 is TGTGCCAGCAGCCGGGACAGGGAAGACAATGAGCAGTTCTTC.